What follows are 18 T cell receptor beta chains derived from one specimen sequenced in a study of T cell changes during pregnancy in multiple sclerosis (dated by TCRdb to about 2019). The library was generated by the immunoSEQ multiplex PCR assay. In its TCRdb copy, this immuneACCESS table keeps in-frame sequences only and misses some clones. Where compared with another copy, unresolved V genes explain less than half of these, and the others have no known cause. For this sample the table gives 45,000 to 55,000 clones, of which 92% were detected only once. The ten largest clones capture about 0.99% of the sample. Sequenced here: peripheral blood, sampled after pregnancy. The source is a female donor with multiple sclerosis, enrolled in a pregnancy study.

This clone is a singleton in its sample. The chain combines TRBV7-6 with TRBJ2-7; D not certain. From germline, CDR1 is SGHVS and CDR2 FNYEAQ. V lost 1 base, J lost 8 bases, and 9 bases lay in between. There are 12 residues in the CDR3. The CDR3 DNA reads as TGTGCCAGCAGCTTAGATGCGAAAAAGCAGTACTTC. Protein product: CASSLDAKKQYF.

This chain joins TRBV30 and TRBJ2-5, with TRBD2 matching 7 bases. CDR1 is GTSNPN and CDR2 is SVGIG in the germline V gene (reference sequence). Losses at the gene ends were 3 bases for V and 3 bases for J; bases not matched to a gene: 10. The CDR3 runs 15 residues. CDR3: CAWSPLASGKETQYF. CDR3 DNA sequence: TGTGCCTGGAGCCCACTAGCGTCCGGGAAAGAGACCCAGTACTTC.

The chain recombines TRBV14 with TRBJ2-7, with unresolved D. Trimming pared 0 bases from V and 1 base from J, leaving 10 bases between. Germline CDR1 SGHDN, CDR2 FVKESK. The CDR3 length is 15 residues. The CDR3 nucleotides are TGTGCCAGCAGCCAAGAGGGCCACCTTTCCTACGAGCAGTACTTC. It translates to CASSQEGHLSYEQYF.

The chain combines TRBV6-4 with TRBJ2-1; D unclear. The CDR3 extends over 13 amino acids. Germline V gene lookup returns CDR1 MRHNA and CDR2 SNTAGT. The germline V and J ends were trimmed by 0 bases and 7 bases, with 7 bases remaining between them. CDR3 in amino acids: CASSDSLINEQFF. The CDR3 nucleotides are TGTGCCAGCAGTGACTCACTTATTAATGAGCAGTTCTTC.

The J gene is TRBJ2-5, the V gene TRBV9; 9 positions agree with TRBD2. CDR1 is SGDLS, CDR2 YYNGEE, per germline. This CDR3 has 13 amino acids. Germline trimming cut 3 bases from V and 5 bases from J; bases unmatched to any gene: 2. The CDR3 region is CASSEGLAETQYF. For the CDR3, the DNA is TGTGCCAGCAGCGAGGGACTAGCTGAGACCCAGTACTTC.

The chain recombines TRBV9 with TRBJ2-1; the match to TRBD2 covers 8 bases. The CDR3 has 17 residues. With V trimmed by 3 bases and J by 4 bases, 12 bases remained unmatched. Germline CDR1 is SGDLS and CDR2 is YYNGEE. As DNA, the CDR3 is TGTGCCAGCAGCGCCCTGCCGGGGGGGCGGGGTTACAATGAGCAGTTCTTC. It yields the protein CASSALPGGRGYNEQFF.

The chain links TRBV5-6 to TRBJ2-7; D remains unclear. Trimming took 0 bases from V and 0 from J, leaving 7 bases between them. Germline V gene sequence: CDR1 SGHDT, CDR2 YYEEEE. The CDR3 has 14 residues. This CDR3 is CASSLGWSSYEQYF. The CDR3 region has the DNA TGTGCCAGCAGCTTGGGGTGGAGCTCCTACGAGCAGTACTTC.

The chain combines TRBV7-6 with TRBJ2-1; possibly TRBD2 for D (5 bases). The V gene's germline CDR1 is SGHVS and CDR2 FNYEAQ. The CDR3 covers 14 residues. V lost 8 bases and J lost 1, with 12 bases in between. In DNA, the CDR3 is TGTGCCAGCGGGCTAGCCGTGTCCTACAATGAGCAGTTCTTC. Translated: CASGLAVSYNEQFF.

J is TRBJ1-2 and V is TRBV28; D may be TRBD1 (6 bases). Looked up from germline, CDR1 is MDHEN and CDR2 is SYDVKM. CDR3 length: 13 residues. Trimming cost V 5 bases and J 4 bases, with 11 bases left between them. The DNA of the CDR3 is TGTGCCAGCAGTCTGGGACACCCCTATGGCTACACCTTC. Its protein is CASSLGHPYGYTF.

Only one count was recorded for this clone. V is TRBV29-1 and J is TRBJ2-7, with 9 positions matching TRBD2. This CDR3 comprises 14 residues. Germline values: CDR1 SQVTM, CDR2 ANQGSEA. Trimming cost V 3 bases and J 3 bases; bases outside gene matches: 6. Here the CDR3 DNA reads TGCAGCGTTGAGGGGGCGGGGGGGCACTACGAGCAGTACTTC. Translation gives CSVEGAGGHYEQYF.

This chain connects TRBV4-1 to TRBJ2-1; TRBD2 agrees at 9 bases. Trimming at V came to 8 bases and at J to 6 bases, leaving 5 bases not matched to a gene. From germline, CDR1 is MGHRA and CDR2 YSYEKL. This CDR3 has 13 amino acids. CDR3 DNA: TGCGCCAGCGGCGGCGGGGGGGCCAATGAGCAGTTCTTC. Translating gives CASGGGGANEQFF.

The rearrangement uses TRBV6-1 and TRBJ1-5; TRBD1 is a possible D gene (6 bases). Per the germline V gene, CDR1 is MNHNS and CDR2 is SASEGT. This CDR3 contains 17 residues. The V end was cut by 0 bases, the J end by 6 bases, with 18 bases between. The CDR3 is CASSEATHGGGGQPQHF. The CDR3 DNA follows: TGTGCCAGCAGTGAAGCGACCCATGGGGGAGGGGGTCAGCCCCAGCATTTT.

This clone was picked up a small number of times. This chain joins TRBV29-1 and TRBJ2-1, with 10 bases that match TRBD2. Trimming took 4 bases from V and 4 from J; bases not matched to a gene: 1. CDR3 length: 13 amino acids. Germline V gene data show CDR1 as SQVTM and CDR2 as ANQGSEA. The chain's CDR3 is CSVGSGGYNEQFF. DNA for the CDR3: TGCAGCGTTGGTAGCGGGGGGTACAATGAGCAGTTCTTC.

The genes are TRBV7-9 and TRBJ1-2, with 7 positions matching TRBD1. The CDR3 runs to 13 residues. Losses at the gene ends were 5 bases for V and 8 bases for J; bases not matched to a gene: 8. Germline V gene data show CDR1 as SEHNR and CDR2 as FQNEAQ (reference sequence). DNA for the CDR3: TGTGCCAGCAGCCTGACACAGGGGCCCGGCTACACCTTC. Translated, it gives CASSLTQGPGYTF.

V gene TRBV7-9 combines with J gene TRBJ1-5; D gene ambiguous. The V gene's germline CDR1 is SEHNR and CDR2 FQNEAQ (reference sequence). Trimming left V 3 bases short and J 5 bases short, with 8 bases between. The CDR3 is 13 amino acids. The CDR3 loop is CASSFSPDQPQHF. The DNA for the CDR3 is TGTGCCAGCAGCTTTTCCCCGGATCAGCCCCAGCATTTT.

This chain uses TRBV19 with TRBJ2-1; possibly TRBD2 for D (6 bases). V was shortened by 3 bases and J by 6 bases, with 18 bases between the two germline ends. The length of the CDR3 is 16 residues. Germline CDR1 LNHDA, CDR2 SQIVND (reference sequence). For the CDR3, the DNA is TGTGCCAGTAGTATTGGAGGGCTCCCGGCGGTCAATGAGCAGTTCTTC. This encodes CASSIGGLPAVNEQFF. The variable domain in full, completed from reference TRBV19 and TRBJ2-1, reads DGGITQSPKYLFRKEGQNVTLSCEQNLNHDAMYWYRQDPGQGLRLIYYSQIVNDFQKGDIAEGYSVSREKKESFPLTVTSAQKNPTAFYLCASSIGGLPAVNEQFFGPGTRLTVL.

V and J are TRBV10-3 and TRBJ1-1; D is unresolved. This CDR3 is built from 16 residues. The germline V gene encodes CDR1 ENHRY and CDR2 SYGVKD. V was trimmed by 2 bases and J by 5 bases, leaving 18 bases between them. CDR3 in DNA: TGTGCCATCAGTGAGGAGGACGTCGGGGTAGGGACTGAAGCTTTCTTT. This gives the protein CAISEEDVGVGTEAFF.

This chain joins TRBV2 and TRBJ1-1; 7 nucleotides agree with TRBD1. After removal of 1 base from V and 10 bases from J, the junction contained 9 bases not matched to a gene. Germline V gives CDR1 SNHLY, CDR2 FYNNEI. The CDR3 totals 14 residues. The CDR3 region has the DNA TGTGCCAGCAGTGAAGTTTTAGCGACAGGGAGAGCTTTCTTT. Its translation is CASSEVLATGRAFF.